One sample yielded the 10 T cell receptor beta chains listed below, sequenced in a study of a mutant IDH1 vaccine in newly diagnosed glioma. The antigens for these receptors are not known. Time point noted: week 11, during vaccination. Mutant IDH1 20-mer peptide, at 300 ug, made up each vaccine dose, with topical imiquimod. Generated by immunoSEQ multiplex PCR, the TCRdb table keeps only in-frame clones and is missing some. The data show some 130,000 clones, just under 80% seen once. Sequencing was performed on PBMCs, taken from a glioma patient whose treatment included an IDH1 peptide vaccine. These receptors came from a man aged 35-49 years with glioma.

The rearrangement joins TRBV6-5 to TRBJ2-7; no firm D call. The CDR3 length is 13 residues. V was shortened by 4 bases and J by 2 bases, with 9 bases between the two germline ends. Looked up from germline, CDR1 is MNHEY and CDR2 is SVGAGI. CDR3 sequence reads: CASSSGSPYEQYF. As DNA, the CDR3 is TGTGCCAGCAGTTCTGGCAGTCCCTACGAGCAGTACTTC.

V and J are TRBV19 and TRBJ1-2; possibly TRBD1 for D (6 bases). The CDR3 is 14 residues long. V was shortened by 9 bases and J by 4 bases, with 18 bases between the two germline ends. Germline V gives CDR1 LNHDA, CDR2 SQIVND (reference sequence). The CDR3 loop is CASNRGGAAYGYTF. CDR3 in DNA: TGTGCCAGCAACAGAGGGGGGGCGGCCTATGGCTACACCTTC.

The chain joins TRBV6-1 to TRBJ1-2; unclear D gene. V dropped 5 bases and J dropped 5 bases, with 9 bases sitting between them. The CDR3 runs 12 residues. CDR1 and CDR2 from the germline V gene are MNHNS and SASEGT. The CDR3 coding sequence is TGTGCCAGCAGTTGGATGAGTTATGGCTACACCTTC. This codes for CASSWMSYGYTF.

Only a few counts were recorded for this clone. The rearrangement links TRBV6-6 to TRBJ1-2, with no clear D. Per germline, CDR1 MNHNY and CDR2 SVGAGI (reference sequence). Trimming cost V 8 bases and J 7 bases, with 11 bases left between them. This CDR3 comprises 11 residues. The CDR3 is CASWRMTGYTF. The CDR3 DNA reads as TGTGCCAGCTGGAGGATGACTGGCTACACCTTC.

This clone turned up a few times. The chain combines TRBV19 with TRBJ2-1, with D possibly TRBD2 on 6 matching bases. V was pared by 5 bases and J by 1 base, with 12 bases between. Germline lookup yields CDR1 LNHDA and CDR2 SQIVND (reference sequence). The CDR3 length is 15 residues. The CDR3 spells CASSSGEWSYNEQFF. The CDR3 nucleotides are TGTGCCAGTAGTTCGGGGGAGTGGTCCTACAATGAGCAGTTCTTC.

The chain combines TRBV11-1 with TRBJ2-7; TRBD2 might be the D (6 bases). CDR3 length: 14 residues. The germline V gene encodes CDR1 SGHAT and CDR2 FQDESV (reference sequence). V dropped 6 bases and J dropped 3 bases, with 15 bases sitting between them. The CDR3: CASRPRAGNYEQYF. The CDR3 DNA is TGTGCCAGCAGACCCAGGGCGGGGAACTACGAGCAGTACTTC.

The chain couples TRBV7-2 to TRBJ2-7; 7 bases map to TRBD1. This CDR3 region has 18 residues. Per germline, CDR1 SGHTA and CDR2 FQGNSA. The V gene end was trimmed by 4 bases and the J gene end by 0 bases; junction bases not matched to a gene: 15. The CDR3 here is CASSSAFTGEKSSYEQYF. The CDR3, as DNA: TGTGCCAGCAGCTCTGCCTTTACAGGGGAAAAAAGCTCCTACGAGCAGTACTTC.

This clone has only a few counts. The chain employs TRBV14 and TRBJ1-1, with 11 bases fitting TRBD1. The CDR3 totals 13 residues. The junction had 1 base not matched to a gene; V was cut back by 6 bases and J by 4 bases. CDR1 and CDR2 from the germline V gene are SGHDN and FVKESK. The CDR3 bases are TGTGCCAGCAGGGGGACAGGGGGCACTGAAGCTTTCTTT. Translating gives CASRGTGGTEAFF.

CDR3 bases: TGTGCCAGTAGTATTGGCCAGGGGGGGACTGAAGCTTTCTTT. Translation gives CASSIGQGGTEAFF. The chain carries TRBV19 and TRBJ1-1; 7 bases are a match to TRBD1. From germline, CDR1 is LNHDA and CDR2 SQIVND (reference sequence). The CDR3 is made up of 14 amino acids. V trimming: 3 bases; J trimming: 5 bases; junction bases outside the gene matches: 6.

The chain joins TRBV4-3 to TRBJ1-5; D gene unclear. Trimming took off 0 bases at V and 9 bases at J, with 9 bases between the two ends. The CDR3 has 13 residues. Germline V CDR1 and CDR2: LGHNA, YSLEER. The CDR3 sequence is CASSQDSTGPQHF. DNA of the CDR3: TGCGCCAGCAGCCAAGATAGTACGGGGCCCCAGCATTTT.